A single sample gave rise to the 4 T cell receptor beta chains below, sequenced in a study of circulating and synovial CD4+ cells in juvenile arthritis. Sequenced by immunoSEQ multiplex PCR; TCRdb stores in-frame clones only, minus some. This table holds around 35,000 clones, roughly 96% found once. Input material: CD4+ T cells from blood. These receptors were collected from a human donor with juvenile idiopathic arthritis.

The rearrangement joins TRBV11-2 to TRBJ2-7, with a tentative D call TRBD1 (6 bases). V was pared by 5 bases and J by 9 bases, with 20 bases between. Germline CDR1 is SGHAT and CDR2 is FQNNGV. This CDR3 is built from 14 residues. CDR3 protein: CASSEDRFLTGQYF. CDR3 sequence (DNA): TGTGCCAGCAGCGAGGACAGATTCCTTACTGGGCAGTACTTC.

The chain joins TRBV6-1 to TRBJ1-2; D is ambiguous. The ends were cut back, 4 bases at V and 4 bases at J, with 16 bases in the middle. Per germline, CDR1 MNHNS and CDR2 SASEGT. This CDR3 spans 15 amino acids. DNA for the CDR3: TGTGCCAGCAGTGTGAACCGGGTGGTGAGCTATGGCTACACCTTC. Its protein product is CASSVNRVVSYGYTF.

This clone was seen a single time. The junction shows a germline mismatch at one end, possibly a read error. This sequence joins TRBV7-7 and TRBJ2-2; 12 bases agree with TRBD2. Germline V gene lookup returns CDR1 SSHAT and CDR2 FNYEAQ (reference sequence). The CDR3 is 16 residues long. Here the CDR3 reads CASSPASGRATGELFF. The CDR3 DNA sequence: TGTGCTAGCAGCCCCGCTAGCGGGAGGGCCACCGGGGAGCTGTTTTTT.

The chain recombines TRBV2 with TRBJ2-5, with TRBD1 matching over 7 bases. Germline values: CDR1 SNHLY, CDR2 FYNNEI. CDR3 length: 16 amino acids. The V and J ends lost 0 bases and 4 bases, in that order; junction bases with no gene match: 8. CDR3 DNA sequence: TGTGCCAGCAGTGAAGCATGGAACAGGGGACGAGAGACCCAGTACTTC. It encodes CASSEAWNRGRETQYF.